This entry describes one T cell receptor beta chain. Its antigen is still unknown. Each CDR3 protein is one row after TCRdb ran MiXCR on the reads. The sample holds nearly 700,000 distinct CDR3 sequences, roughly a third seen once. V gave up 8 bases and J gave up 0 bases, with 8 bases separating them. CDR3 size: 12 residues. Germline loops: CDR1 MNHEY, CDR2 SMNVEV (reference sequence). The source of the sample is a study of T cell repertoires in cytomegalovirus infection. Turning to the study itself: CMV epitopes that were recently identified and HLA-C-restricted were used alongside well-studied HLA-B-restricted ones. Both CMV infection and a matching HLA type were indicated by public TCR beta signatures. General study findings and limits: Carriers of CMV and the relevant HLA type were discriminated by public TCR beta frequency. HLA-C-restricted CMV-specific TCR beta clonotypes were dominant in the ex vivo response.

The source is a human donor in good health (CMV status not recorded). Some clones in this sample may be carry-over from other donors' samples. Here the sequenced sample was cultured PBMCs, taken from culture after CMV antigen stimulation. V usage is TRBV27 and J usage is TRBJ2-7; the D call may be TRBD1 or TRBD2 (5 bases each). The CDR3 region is CASGTFSYEQYF. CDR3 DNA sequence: TGTGCCAGCGGGACCTTCTCCTACGAGCAGTACTTC.